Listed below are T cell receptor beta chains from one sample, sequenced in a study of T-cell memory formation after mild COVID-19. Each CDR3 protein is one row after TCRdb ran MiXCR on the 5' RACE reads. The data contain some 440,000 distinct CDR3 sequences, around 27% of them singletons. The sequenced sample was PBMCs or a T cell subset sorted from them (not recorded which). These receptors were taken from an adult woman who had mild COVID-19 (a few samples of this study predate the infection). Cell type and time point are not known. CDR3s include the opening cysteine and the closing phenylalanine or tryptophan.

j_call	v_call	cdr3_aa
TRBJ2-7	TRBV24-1	CATSDRRARAYEQYF
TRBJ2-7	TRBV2	CASSEWGPRPRQYF
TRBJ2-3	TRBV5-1	CASSLTRSTDTQYF
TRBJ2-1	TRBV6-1	CASSQDPSSYNEQFF
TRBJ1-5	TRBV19	CASKPRGGNQPQHF
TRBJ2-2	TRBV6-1	CARELLAGGSWTGELFF
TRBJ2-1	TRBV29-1	CSVDLVRGSNEQFF
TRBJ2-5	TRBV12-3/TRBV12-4	CASSYGEETQYF
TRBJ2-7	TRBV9	CASNSGQGSYEQYF
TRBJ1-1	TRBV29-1	CSVVPGNTEAFF
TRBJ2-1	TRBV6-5	CASSYGGGADPWQFF
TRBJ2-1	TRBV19	CASSINPTGTRIKNNEQFF
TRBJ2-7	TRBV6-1	CASSEFRDLYEQYF
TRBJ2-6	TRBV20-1	CSARERESSGANVLTF
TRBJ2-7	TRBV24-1	CATSDGAGTGGYEQYF
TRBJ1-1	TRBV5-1	CASSKETENTEAFF